The clone carrying this T cell receptor beta chain was recorded only once. This sample is drawn from a study of cytomegalovirus exposure and HLA in healthy donors. Germline V gene data show CDR1 as SEHNR and CDR2 as FQNEAQ (reference sequence). The CDR3 extends over 15 amino acids. With V trimmed by 1 base and J by 3 bases, 6 bases remained unmatched. The PCR ran on 60 Vbeta and 13 Jbeta primers. Some clones are missing from TCRdb's copy, which holds only in-frame ones; the method was immunoSEQ multiplex PCR. The sample consists of 180,000 or so clones, more than 75% of them appearing once. The sequence was obtained from a man between 40 and 49 years old in good health and CMV-seronegative. The chain recombines TRBV7-9 with TRBJ2-7; 7 nucleotides align to TRBD1. Sequenced sample: PBMCs. Here the CDR3 reads CASSLERTGHYEQYF. In DNA form, the CDR3 reads TGTGCCAGCAGCTTAGAAAGGACAGGCCACTACGAGCAGTACTTC. Full variable domain (missing parts from reference TRBV7-9 and TRBJ2-7): DTGVSQNPRHKITKRGQNVTFRCDPISEHNRLYWYRQTLGQGPEFLTYFQNEAQLEKSRLLSDRFSAERPKGSFSTLEIQRTEQGDSAMYLCASSLERTGHYEQYFGPGTRLTVT.